A single sample is the source of the 26 T cell receptor beta chains below, sequenced in a study of cytomegalovirus exposure and HLA in healthy donors (dated by TCRdb to the late 2010s). Preparation of the library involved the immunoSEQ multiplex PCR assay. For the multiplex PCR, a mixture combining 60 forward primers for TCR Vbeta segments and 13 reverse primers for TCR Jbeta segments was used. What TCRdb holds here is the immuneACCESS table cut down to in-frame rearrangements. Part of the clones is not present; checked against another copy, under half of the missing clones reflect an unresolved V gene, and the others are unexplained. The sample yields about 150,000 clones; roughly 78% were counted once. The ten largest clones capture under 5.5% of the sample. Source material: PBMCs. These receptors all come from a middle-aged man in good health and CMV-seropositive.

This rearrangement joins TRBV28 to TRBJ2-3; tentatively, D is TRBD2 (7 bases). Deletions cut 11 bases from V and 3 bases from J, with 15 bases between. Per germline, CDR1 MDHEN and CDR2 SYDVKM. The CDR3 has 13 amino acids. Here the CDR3 reads CAWGGAKTDTQYF. In DNA, the CDR3 is TGTGCCTGGGGGGGGGCAAAGACAGATACGCAGTATTTT.

The chain links TRBV7-2 to TRBJ1-1; D ambiguous. The CDR3 totals 12 residues. Trimming took off 6 bases at V and 5 bases at J, with 10 bases between the two ends. The germline V gene has CDR1 SGHTA and CDR2 FQGNSA. This chain's CDR3 is CASSLTATEAFF. DNA of the CDR3: TGTGCCAGCAGTCTTACAGCAACTGAAGCTTTCTTT.

This chain uses TRBV19 with TRBJ2-1, with D possibly being TRBD2 (6 bases). Germline-derived CDR1 and CDR2 are LNHDA and SQIVND (reference sequence). The V and J ends lost 7 bases and 5 bases respectively, with 15 bases between them. CDR3 length: 14 residues. The CDR3 is CASTRPGLNNEQFF. CDR3 coding DNA: TGTGCCAGTACCCGCCCGGGACTCAACAATGAGCAGTTCTTC.

DNA of the CDR3: TGTGCCAGCAGTTGGGGAGACTTCGAGAGCGCTGAAGCTTTCTTT. Translated: CASSWGDFESAEAFF. The chain recombines TRBV6-5 with TRBJ1-1; no definite D call. The V gene lost 4 bases and the J gene lost 6 bases, with 18 bases spanning the gap. This CDR3 has 15 amino acids. CDR1 MNHEY and CDR2 SVGAGI come from the germline V gene.

This clone was observed a handful of times. V and J are TRBV9 and TRBJ1-2; D perhaps matches TRBD1 (6 bases). This CDR3 comprises 16 residues. Germline assignment: CDR1 SGDLS and CDR2 YYNGEE. With 0 bases removed from V and 0 bases from J, the gap between germline ends came to 12 bases. The chain's CDR3 is CASSVATGSANYGYTF. CDR3 coding DNA: TGTGCCAGCAGCGTAGCTACAGGGAGCGCTAACTATGGCTACACCTTC.

The J gene is TRBJ2-7, the V gene TRBV20-1, with D possibly TRBD2 on 5 matching bases. V lost 5 bases and J 5 bases, leaving 10 bases between the germline ends. The V gene's germline CDR1 is DFQATT and CDR2 SNEGSKA (reference sequence). The length of the CDR3 is 11 residues. CDR3 sequence: CSAAGRDEQYF. CDR3 DNA sequence: TGCAGTGCTGCGGGTCGTGACGAGCAGTACTTC.

This clone was observed a single time. This chain links TRBV9 with TRBJ2-7, with D possibly TRBD2 on 5 matching bases. Germline CDR1 and CDR2: SGDLS and YYNGEE. The CDR3 contains 15 residues. With 2 bases removed from V and 3 bases from J, the gap between germline ends came to 15 bases. CDR3 region: CASSVSADPLYEQYF. CDR3 nucleotide sequence: TGTGCCAGCAGCGTTTCAGCGGATCCTCTCTACGAGCAGTACTTC. Variable domain in full (rest from reference TRBV9 and TRBJ2-7): DSGVTQTPKHLITATGQRVTLRCSPRSGDLSVYWYQQSLDQGLQFLIQYYNGEERAKGNILERFSAQQFPDLHSELNLSSLELGDSALYFCASSVSADPLYEQYFGPGTRLTVT.

The chain combines TRBV7-6 with TRBJ2-7, with 9 bases fitting TRBD1. Trimming at V came to 4 bases and at J to 3 bases, leaving 10 bases not matched to a gene. Germline values: CDR1 SGHVS, CDR2 FNYEAQ. This CDR3 contains 16 residues. The CDR3 DNA is TGTGCCAGCAGCTCCATCAGACAGGGGGGGGTCTACGAGCAGTACTTC. Translating it yields CASSSIRQGGVYEQYF.

This sequence joins TRBV5-1 and TRBJ2-7, with TRBD1 matching over 8 bases. The germline V gene has CDR1 SGHRS and CDR2 YFSETQ. The CDR3 sequence is 13 residues long. V trimming: 7 bases; J trimming: 6 bases; junction bases outside the gene matches: 9. CDR3 nucleotide sequence: TGCGCCAGCCCCCTCAGGGGGCTGAGCGAGCAGTACTTC. Amino acid sequence: CASPLRGLSEQYF.

The CDR3 nucleotides read TGTGCCAGCTCACCGGTTCGCCAGGGGGCCTACGAGCAGTACTTC. This translates into CASSPVRQGAYEQYF. The chain uses TRBV18 and TRBJ2-7; 7 bases match TRBD1. Germline trimming cut 3 bases from V and 2 bases from J; bases unmatched to any gene: 7. The germline CDR1 and CDR2 sequences are KGHSH and LQKENI. The CDR3 is made up of 15 amino acids.

CDR3 sequence reads: CASSLWGGSTGELFF. In DNA, the CDR3 is TGTGCCAGCAGCTTATGGGGCGGGAGCACCGGGGAGCTGTTTTTT. The chain employs TRBV11-3 and TRBJ2-2; 7 nucleotides align to TRBD2. Germline V gene data show CDR1 as SGHNT and CDR2 as YENEEA. V lost 2 bases to trimming and J lost 4 bases; unmatched junction nucleotides: 4. The CDR3 length is 15 residues.

The rearrangement uses TRBV7-6 and TRBJ2-6; D call uncertain. There are 17 residues in the CDR3. V dropped 1 base and J dropped 2 bases, with 12 bases sitting between them. CDR1 and CDR2 from the germline V gene are SGHVS and FNYEAQ. The CDR3 DNA reads as TGTGCCAGCAGCTTAGAACCCGCCGCAGCTGGGGCCAACGTCCTGACTTTC. This sequence encodes CASSLEPAAAGANVLTF.

This sequence joins TRBV5-1 and TRBJ1-4, with D maybe TRBD1 (5 bases). V was shortened by 7 bases and J by 2 bases, with 15 bases between the two germline ends. Germline assignment: CDR1 SGHRS and CDR2 YFSETQ. The CDR3 spans 15 residues. The CDR3 sequence: CASAGGSGTNEKLFF. CDR3 nucleotide sequence: TGCGCCAGCGCGGGGGGGTCTGGGACTAATGAAAAACTGTTTTTT. The full variable domain, completed using reference TRBV5-1 and TRBJ1-4, is KAGVTQTPRYLIKTRGQQVTLSCSPISGHRSVSWYQQTPGQGLQFLFEYFSETQRNKGNFPGRFSGRQFSNSRSEMNVSTLELGDSALYLCASAGGSGTNEKLFFGSGTQLSVL.

This chain links TRBV5-4 with TRBJ2-3; D gene ambiguous. The CDR3 is made up of 13 amino acids. Germline assignment: CDR1 SGHNT and CDR2 YYREEE (reference sequence). Between the trimmed V and J ends, which lost 0 bases and 3 bases, there was a span of 5 bases. CDR3 amino acids: CASSLGDTDTQYF. In DNA, the CDR3 is TGTGCCAGCAGCTTGGGAGATACAGATACGCAGTATTTT.

This clone has just one count. The chain recombines TRBV10-3 with TRBJ1-1; 7 nucleotides line up with TRBD1. The J segment lost 1 base and the V segment lost 11 bases, leaving 10 bases of the junction unmatched. The CDR3 length is 14 residues. The V gene's germline CDR1 is ENHRY and CDR2 SYGVKD. The CDR3 loop is CASSRGQTNTEAFF. The CDR3 nucleotides are TGTGCCTCCTCGAGGGGACAGACGAACACTGAAGCTTTCTTT.

This chain connects TRBV18 to TRBJ2-2; weak D call: TRBD2 (6 bases). The V and J ends lost 5 bases and 5 bases respectively, with 15 bases between them. CDR1 and CDR2 (germline): KGHSH, LQKENI. The CDR3 covers 15 residues. The CDR3: CASSSMGAGTGELFF. The CDR3 DNA reads as TGTGCCAGCTCATCCATGGGCGCGGGGACCGGGGAGCTGTTTTTT.

The rearrangement joins TRBV10-1 to TRBJ2-7; D might be TRBD1 (6 bases). This CDR3 is built from 11 residues. Per the germline V gene, CDR1 is WNHNN and CDR2 is SYGVQD (reference sequence). V shed 6 bases and J shed 7 bases, with 10 bases lying between them. CDR3 DNA sequence: TGCGCCAGCAGCAGGGGTGTGGAGCAGTACTTC. Protein sequence: CASSRGVEQYF.

This clone was detected only a few times. The chain uses TRBV7-2 and TRBJ2-2; no reliable D call. CDR3 length: 14 residues. The germline V gene has CDR1 SGHTA and CDR2 FQGNSA. V lost 2 bases and J lost 7, with 11 bases in between. The DNA of the CDR3 is TGTGCCAGCAGCTTAAGCCCTTCGAACGGGGAGCTGTTTTTT. This encodes CASSLSPSNGELFF.

V gene TRBV6-5 combines with J gene TRBJ1-1, with D maybe TRBD1 (5 bases). CDR1 and CDR2 (germline): MNHEY, SVGAGI. V lost 0 bases and J lost 2, with 13 bases in between. This CDR3 region has 16 residues. The CDR3 loop reads CASSYSRSGVNTEAFF. CDR3 sequence (DNA): TGTGCCAGCAGTTACTCGAGGTCGGGGGTTAACACTGAAGCTTTCTTT.

This clone occurred a few times. The V and J genes are TRBV10-2 and TRBJ2-7; 7 nucleotides agree with TRBD1. The CDR3 length is 16 residues. V was clipped by 3 bases and J by 3 bases; unmatched bases: 11. CDR1 and CDR2 from the germline V gene are WSHSY and SAAADI. The CDR3 region is CASSDRARQGDYEQYF. The CDR3 nucleotides are TGCGCCAGCAGTGATCGGGCGCGACAGGGAGACTACGAGCAGTACTTC.

This sequence joins TRBV7-6 and TRBJ1-2, with 8 bases matching TRBD1. With 1 base clipped from V and 2 bases from J, the junction kept 0 bases outside the gene matches. The CDR3 has 14 amino acids. Germline-derived CDR1 and CDR2 are SGHVS and FNYEAQ. CDR3 sequence: CASSLGTGNYGYTF. For the CDR3, the DNA is TGTGCCAGCAGCTTAGGGACAGGGAACTATGGCTACACCTTC.

There are a few counts of this clone. This chain uses TRBV4-1 with TRBJ2-7; 7 bases line up with TRBD2. J was trimmed by 2 bases and V by 2 bases; bases with no gene match: 6. In germline, CDR1 is MGHRA, CDR2 YSYEKL. CDR3 size: 15 residues. The CDR3 coding sequence is TGCGCCAGCAGCCAAACGACTAGCTGGACCTACGAGCAGTACTTC. Its protein is CASSQTTSWTYEQYF.

V is TRBV5-1 and J is TRBJ1-1; no clear D. The V gene's germline CDR1 is SGHRS and CDR2 YFSETQ. The V and J ends lost 1 base and 4 bases respectively, with 11 bases between them. The CDR3 length is 14 residues. The CDR3 coding sequence is TGCGCCAGCAGCTTGCAGGTGGCGGGCACTGAAGCTTTCTTT. It encodes CASSLQVAGTEAFF.

Note on this clone: A read error may produce the germline difference seen at one junction end. The V gene is TRBV5-8, the J gene TRBJ2-7; weak D call: TRBD1 (5 bases). The CDR3 spans 16 residues. Germline CDR1 is SGHTS and CDR2 is YDEGEE. CDR3 nucleotides: TGTGCCAGCAGCTATACAGGTACAAGGGCATACAACCACCTCTTCTTC. This sequence encodes CASSYTGTRAYNHLFF.

J is TRBJ2-2 and V is TRBV11-3, with D possibly being TRBD2 (5 bases). There are 18 residues in the CDR3. Germline assignment: CDR1 SGHNT and CDR2 YENEEA. The V gene lost 0 bases and the J gene lost 5 bases, with 19 bases spanning the gap. The CDR3 region is CASSLDPREPQSTGELFF. CDR3 DNA: TGTGCCAGCAGCTTAGACCCGAGGGAGCCGCAATCGACCGGGGAGCTGTTTTTT.

This sequence joins TRBV7-9 and TRBJ1-1; 8 nucleotides match TRBD1. The trim removed 4 bases at V and 1 base at J, leaving 8 bases unmatched. CDR1 is SEHNR, CDR2 FQNEAQ, per germline (reference sequence). The CDR3 loop spans 16 amino acids. The CDR3 sequence: CASSSRKQGGNTEAFF. The CDR3 nucleotides read TGTGCCAGCAGCTCCAGGAAACAGGGGGGGAACACTGAAGCTTTCTTT.